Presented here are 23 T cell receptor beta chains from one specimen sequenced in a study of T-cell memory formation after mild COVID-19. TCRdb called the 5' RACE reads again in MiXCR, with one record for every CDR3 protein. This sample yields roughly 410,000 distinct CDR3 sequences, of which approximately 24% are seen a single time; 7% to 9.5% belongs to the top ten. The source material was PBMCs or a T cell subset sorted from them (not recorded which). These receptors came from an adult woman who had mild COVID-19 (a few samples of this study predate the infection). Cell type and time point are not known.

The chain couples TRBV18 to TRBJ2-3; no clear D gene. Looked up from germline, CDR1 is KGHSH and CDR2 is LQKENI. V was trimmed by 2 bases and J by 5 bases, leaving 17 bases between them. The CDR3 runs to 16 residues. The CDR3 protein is CASSPMAYDWGDTQYF. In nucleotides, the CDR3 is TGTGCCAGCTCACCAATGGCGTATGACTGGGGAGATACGCAGTATTTT.

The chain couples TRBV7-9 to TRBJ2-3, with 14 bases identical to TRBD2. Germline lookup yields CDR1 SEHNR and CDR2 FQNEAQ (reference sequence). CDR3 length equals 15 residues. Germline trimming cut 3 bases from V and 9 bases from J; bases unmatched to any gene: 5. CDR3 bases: TGTGCCAGCAGCTTTCCGACTAGCGGGAGGGACACGCAGTATTTT. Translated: CASSFPTSGRDTQYF.

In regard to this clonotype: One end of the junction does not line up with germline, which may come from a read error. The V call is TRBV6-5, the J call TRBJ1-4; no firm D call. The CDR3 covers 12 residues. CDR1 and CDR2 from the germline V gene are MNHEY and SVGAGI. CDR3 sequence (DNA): TGTGCCAGCAGTTACAGGGAGGGAAAACTGATTTTT. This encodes CASSYREGKLIF.

The CDR3 loop reads CASSHEVSSYNEQFF. In DNA form, the CDR3 reads TGTGCCAGCAGCCATGAGGTGAGCTCCTACAATGAGCAGTTCTTC. The chain links TRBV4-2 to TRBJ2-1; D remains ambiguous. The germline V gene has CDR1 LGHNA and CDR2 YNFKEQ. CDR3 size: 15 residues. V was cut by 3 bases and J by 0 bases, with 9 bases left in between.

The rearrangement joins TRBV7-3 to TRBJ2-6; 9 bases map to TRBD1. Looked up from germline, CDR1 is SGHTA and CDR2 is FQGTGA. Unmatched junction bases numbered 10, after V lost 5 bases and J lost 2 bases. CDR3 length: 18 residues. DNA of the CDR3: TGTGCCAGCAGCAGCCCGGGACAGGGCTCGCCTGGGGCCAACGTCCTGACTTTC. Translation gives CASSSPGQGSPGANVLTF.

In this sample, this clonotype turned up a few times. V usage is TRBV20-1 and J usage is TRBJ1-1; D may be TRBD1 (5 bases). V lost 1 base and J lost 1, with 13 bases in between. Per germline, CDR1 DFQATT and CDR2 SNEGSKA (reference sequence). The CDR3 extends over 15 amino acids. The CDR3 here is CSARGRGYGNTEAFF. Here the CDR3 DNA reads TGCAGTGCTAGAGGAAGGGGATACGGGAACACTGAAGCTTTCTTT.

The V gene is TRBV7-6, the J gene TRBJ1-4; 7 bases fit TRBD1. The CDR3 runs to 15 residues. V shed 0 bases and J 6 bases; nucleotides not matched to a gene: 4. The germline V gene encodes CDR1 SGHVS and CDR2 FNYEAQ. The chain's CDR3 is CASSLAGRGDEKLFF. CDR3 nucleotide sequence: TGTGCCAGCAGCTTAGCGGGCAGGGGGGATGAAAAACTGTTTTTT.

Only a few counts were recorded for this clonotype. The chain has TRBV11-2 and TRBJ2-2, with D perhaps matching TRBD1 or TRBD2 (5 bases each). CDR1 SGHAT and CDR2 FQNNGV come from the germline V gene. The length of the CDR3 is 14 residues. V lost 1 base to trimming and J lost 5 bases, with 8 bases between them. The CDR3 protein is CASSLGGRTGELFF. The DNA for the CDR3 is TGTGCCAGCAGCTTAGGGGGGAGAACCGGGGAGCTGTTTTTT.

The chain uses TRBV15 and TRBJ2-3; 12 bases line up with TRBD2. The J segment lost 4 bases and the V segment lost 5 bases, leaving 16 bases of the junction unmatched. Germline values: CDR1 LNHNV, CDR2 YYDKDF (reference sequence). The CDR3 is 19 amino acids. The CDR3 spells CATSGRLAGVNWNADTQYF. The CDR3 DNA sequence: TGTGCCACCAGCGGACGACTAGCGGGAGTAAATTGGAATGCAGATACGCAGTATTTT.

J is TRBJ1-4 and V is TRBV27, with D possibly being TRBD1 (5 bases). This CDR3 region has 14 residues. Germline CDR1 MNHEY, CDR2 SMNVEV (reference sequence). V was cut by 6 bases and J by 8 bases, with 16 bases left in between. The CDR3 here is CASSPGHLWEKLFF. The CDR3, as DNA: TGTGCCAGCAGCCCAGGGCATCTCTGGGAAAAACTGTTTTTT.

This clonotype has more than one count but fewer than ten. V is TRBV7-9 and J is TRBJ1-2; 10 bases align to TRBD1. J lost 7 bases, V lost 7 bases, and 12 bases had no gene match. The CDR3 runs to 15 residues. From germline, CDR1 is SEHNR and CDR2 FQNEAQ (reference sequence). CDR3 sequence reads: CASTPSGTGVGGYTF. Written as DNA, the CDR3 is TGTGCCAGCACCCCTTCCGGGACAGGGGTCGGTGGCTACACCTTC.

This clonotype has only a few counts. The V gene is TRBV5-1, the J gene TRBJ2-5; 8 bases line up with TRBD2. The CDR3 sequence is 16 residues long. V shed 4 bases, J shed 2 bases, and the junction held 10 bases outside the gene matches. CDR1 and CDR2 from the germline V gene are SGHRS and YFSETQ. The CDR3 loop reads CASSHSGSVRQETQYF. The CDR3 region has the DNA TGCGCCAGCAGCCACAGCGGGAGCGTCCGACAAGAGACCCAGTACTTC.

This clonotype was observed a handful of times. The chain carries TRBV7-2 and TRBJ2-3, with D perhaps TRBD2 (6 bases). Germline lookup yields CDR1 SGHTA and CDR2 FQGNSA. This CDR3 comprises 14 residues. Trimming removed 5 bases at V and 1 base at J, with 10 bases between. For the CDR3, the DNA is TGTGCCAGCAGCACTAGCCGGGGCACAGATACGCAGTATTTT. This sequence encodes CASSTSRGTDTQYF.

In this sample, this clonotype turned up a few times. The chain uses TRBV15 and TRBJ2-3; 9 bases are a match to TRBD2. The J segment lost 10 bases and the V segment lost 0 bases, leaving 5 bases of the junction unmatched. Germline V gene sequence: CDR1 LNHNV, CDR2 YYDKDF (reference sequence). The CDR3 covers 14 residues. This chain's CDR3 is CATSRDPSGTPQYF. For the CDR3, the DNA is TGTGCCACCAGCAGAGATCCTAGCGGGACTCCGCAGTATTTT.

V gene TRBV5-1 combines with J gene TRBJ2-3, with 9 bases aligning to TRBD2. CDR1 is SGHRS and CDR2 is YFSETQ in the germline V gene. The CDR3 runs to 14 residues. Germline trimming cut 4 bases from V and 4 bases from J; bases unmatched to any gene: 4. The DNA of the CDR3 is TGCGCCAGCAGCAGAACTAGCGGGTCAGATACGCAGTATTTT. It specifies CASSRTSGSDTQYF.

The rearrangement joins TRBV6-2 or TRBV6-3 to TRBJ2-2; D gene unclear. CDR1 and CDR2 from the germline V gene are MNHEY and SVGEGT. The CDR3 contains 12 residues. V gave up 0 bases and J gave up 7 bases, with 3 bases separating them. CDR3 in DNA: TGTGCCAGCAGTTACTCCGGCGGGGAGCTGTTTTTT. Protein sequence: CASSYSGGELFF.

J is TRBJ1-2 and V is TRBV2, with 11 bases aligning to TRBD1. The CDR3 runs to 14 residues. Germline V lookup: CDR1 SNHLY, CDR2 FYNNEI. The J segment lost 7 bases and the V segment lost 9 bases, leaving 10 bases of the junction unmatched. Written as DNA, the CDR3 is TGTGCCAGTAGTTATGGGACAGGGGGGTCTGGCTACACCTTC. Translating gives CASSYGTGGSGYTF.

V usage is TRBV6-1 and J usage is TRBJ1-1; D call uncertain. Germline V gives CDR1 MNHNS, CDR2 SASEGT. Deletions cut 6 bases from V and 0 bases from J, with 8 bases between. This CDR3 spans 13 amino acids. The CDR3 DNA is TGTGCCAGCAGGAGTGGTCTGAACACTGAAGCTTTCTTT. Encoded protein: CASRSGLNTEAFF.

The CDR3 reads CSARRETNIQYF. In nucleotides, the CDR3 is TGCAGTGCTAGGAGGGAAACTAACATTCAGTACTTC. The chain combines TRBV20-1 with TRBJ2-4, with D perhaps matching TRBD2 (5 bases). The CDR3 spans 12 residues. The germline V gene has CDR1 DFQATT and CDR2 SNEGSKA (reference sequence). Trimming cost V 3 bases and J 7 bases, with 10 bases left between them.

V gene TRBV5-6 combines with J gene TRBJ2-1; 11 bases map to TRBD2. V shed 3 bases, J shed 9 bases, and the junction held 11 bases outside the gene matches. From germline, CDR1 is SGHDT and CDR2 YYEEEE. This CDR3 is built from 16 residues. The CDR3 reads CASSYTLAGGNIEQFF. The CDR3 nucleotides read TGTGCCAGCAGCTACACTTTAGCGGGGGGGAACATTGAGCAGTTCTTC.

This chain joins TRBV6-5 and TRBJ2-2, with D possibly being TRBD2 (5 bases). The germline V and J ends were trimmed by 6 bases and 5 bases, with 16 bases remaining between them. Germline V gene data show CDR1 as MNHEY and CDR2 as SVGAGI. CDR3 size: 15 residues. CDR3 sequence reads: CASSLGILGTGELFF. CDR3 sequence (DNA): TGTGCCAGCAGCCTAGGGATACTAGGGACCGGGGAGCTGTTTTTT.

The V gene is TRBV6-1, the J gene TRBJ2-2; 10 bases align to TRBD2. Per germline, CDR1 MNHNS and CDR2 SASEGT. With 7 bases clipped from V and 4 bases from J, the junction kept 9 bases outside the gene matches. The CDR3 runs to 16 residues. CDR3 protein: CASTITSGAPTGELFF. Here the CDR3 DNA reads TGTGCCAGCACTATTACTAGCGGGGCCCCCACCGGGGAGCTGTTTTTT.

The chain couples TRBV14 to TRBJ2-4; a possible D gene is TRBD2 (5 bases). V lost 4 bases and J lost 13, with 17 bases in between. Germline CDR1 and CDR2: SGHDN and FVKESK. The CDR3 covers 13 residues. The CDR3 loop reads CASSRPPEEAQYF. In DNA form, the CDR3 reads TGTGCCAGCAGCCGCCCCCCGGAGGAAGCCCAGTACTTC.